This T cell receptor beta chain was profiled in a study of OX40 agonist ivuxolimab in advanced cancers. For the study at large: Dose-escalation patients suffered from hepatocellular carcinoma, melanoma, renal cell or head and neck cancer. Partial responses were achieved by three patients: one hepatocellular carcinoma, two cutaneous melanoma.

V was shortened by 4 bases and J by 9 bases, with 13 bases between the two germline ends. The CDR3 loop spans 13 amino acids. Looked up from germline, CDR1 is SGHVS and CDR2 is FNYEAQ. Method: immunoSEQ multiplex PCR; TCRdb's copy keeps in-frame clones and lacks some. Of tens of thousands of clones in the sample, 75% to 90% were seen once. Study conclusions and caveats: No antigen was identified for the clonally expanded peripheral T cells. Low normalized T-cell clonal expansion was also seen in some nonresponders.

Comments on this clone: Antigen: not known.

V usage is TRBV7-6 and J usage is TRBJ2-1; D uncertain. This receptor was taken from an adult with an advanced solid tumor such as melanoma, head and neck, liver or kidney cancer. Sequencing used CD4+ or CD8+ T cells sorted from blood, obtained in a trial of the OX40 agonist ivuxolimab. Here the CDR3 DNA reads TGTGCCAGCAGCTCTCGTCGCGGCCCTGAGCAGTTCTTC. It encodes CASSSRRGPEQFF.